This passage covers 4 T cell receptor beta chains from one sample sequenced in a study of Ad26.COV2.S vaccination and SARS-CoV-2 variants. Profiling relied on immunoSEQ multiplex PCR, and the TCRdb table lists in-frame clones only, not all of them. The repertoire holds over 130,000 clones, with 75% to 90% as singletons. The sample consisted of peripheral blood, taken after recovery from COVID-19. Source of these receptors: a human donor who had recovered from COVID-19.

The rearrangement uses TRBV9 and TRBJ1-1; D remains ambiguous. The CDR3 loop spans 15 amino acids. CDR1 and CDR2 from the germline V gene are SGDLS and YYNGEE. Trimming took 4 bases from V and 6 from J, leaving 19 bases between them. CDR3 amino acids: CASSPSPGGVAEAFF. CDR3 bases: TGTGCCAGCAGCCCCTCTCCTGGTGGAGTTGCTGAAGCTTTCTTT.

The chain has TRBV3-1 (or the pseudogene TRBV3-2) and TRBJ1-1; D uncertain. The CDR3 has 14 residues. CDR1 and CDR2 (germline): LGHDT, YNNKEL (reference sequence). Trimming left V 1 base short and J 5 bases short, with 11 bases between. The CDR3 DNA reads as TGTGCCAGCAGCCAAGGAGGATATAGGACTGAAGCTTTCTTT. This translates into CASSQGGYRTEAFF.

The chain links TRBV4-1 to TRBJ2-7; the D gene could be TRBD1 or TRBD2 (6 bases each). Trimming took off 4 bases at V and 6 bases at J, with 19 bases between the two ends. CDR1 and CDR2 (germline): MGHRA, YSYEKL. The CDR3 spans 15 residues. CDR3 coding DNA: TGCGCCAGCAGCCCAACAGGAGGGGGTCAGGTCGAGCAGTACTTC. This encodes CASSPTGGGQVEQYF.

The V call is TRBV28, the J call TRBJ2-5; 14 bases line up with TRBD2. The junction had 4 bases not matched to a gene; V was cut back by 7 bases and J by 0 bases. The CDR3 is made up of 16 amino acids. Per germline, CDR1 MDHEN and CDR2 SYDVKM. The CDR3 spells CASKRTSGGYQETQYF. The CDR3 nucleotides read TGTGCCAGCAAGCGGACTAGCGGGGGGTACCAAGAGACCCAGTACTTC.